Below are 10 T cell receptor beta chains sequenced from a single sample in a study of shared clonotypes between healthy human individuals. Sequencing was performed with immunoSEQ multiplex PCR; in TCRdb, only in-frame clones are kept and a portion is missing. The repertoire holds roughly 2 million clones, with roughly 94% as singletons. Naive-designated CD8 cells lacked CD45RO, were positively enriched for CCR7, and omitted terminally differentiated effector memory CD45RA+ cells. Sequencing input: naive CD8+ T cells sorted from blood. Receptors originate from a man between 18 and 29 years old in good health.

The chain uses TRBV14 and TRBJ2-7, with TRBD1 matching over 8 bases. This CDR3 contains 17 residues. J was trimmed by 4 bases and V by 0 bases; bases with no gene match: 11. Germline CDR1 and CDR2: SGHDN and FVKESK. The CDR3 loop reads CASSQDDRTGHGYEQYF. DNA for the CDR3: TGTGCCAGCAGCCAAGATGACCGGACAGGGCATGGATACGAGCAGTACTTC. Together with reference TRBV14 and TRBJ2-7, the CDR3 gives the full variable domain: EAGVTQFPSHSVIEKGQTVTLRCDPISGHDNLYWYRRVMGKEIKFLLHFVKESKQDESGMPNNRFLAERTGGTYSTLKVQPAELEDSGVYFCASSQDDRTGHGYEQYFGPGTRLTVT.

In its sample, this clone was seen a few times. The CDR3 region is CASSDAGDYGYTF. The CDR3, as DNA: TGTGCCAGCAGTGACGCAGGGGACTATGGCTACACCTTC. V is TRBV2 and J is TRBJ1-2; D might be TRBD1 (6 bases). V was trimmed by 3 bases and J by 3 bases, leaving 8 bases between them. Germline CDR1 and CDR2: SNHLY and FYNNEI. CDR3 length: 13 amino acids.

This chain links TRBV5-1 with TRBJ2-7; TRBD1 matches 10 bases. The CDR3 loop spans 17 amino acids. Germline CDR1 reads SGHRS; CDR2 reads YFSETQ. V lost 0 bases, J lost 3 bases, and 9 bases stayed unmatched. The CDR3 loop is CASSLAGDRGRDYEQYF. The CDR3 coding sequence is TGCGCCAGCAGCTTGGCCGGGGACAGGGGAAGGGACTACGAGCAGTACTTC.

The chain employs TRBV28 and TRBJ2-7; D is possibly TRBD1 (5 bases). V shed 5 bases and J shed 3 bases, with 14 bases lying between them. Germline V lookup: CDR1 MDHEN, CDR2 SYDVKM. The CDR3 loop spans 14 amino acids. CDR3 DNA sequence: TGTGCCAGCAGTCTCCAGGGTAGTGGCTACGAGCAGTACTTC. It specifies CASSLQGSGYEQYF.

This clone was seen only a few times. The CDR3 reads CASQGGPSGYTF. CDR3 DNA: TGTGCCAGTCAGGGCGGCCCAAGCGGCTACACCTTC. The rearrangement joins TRBV7-9 to TRBJ1-2, with D possibly being TRBD1 (5 bases). V was pared by 9 bases and J by 8 bases, with 16 bases between. The CDR3 is 12 residues long. Germline-derived CDR1 and CDR2 are SEHNR and FQNEAQ (reference sequence).

V is TRBV27 and J is TRBJ1-4, with no clear D. The ends were cut back, 4 bases at V and 4 bases at J, with 10 bases in the middle. The CDR3 covers 14 residues. Germline assignment: CDR1 MNHEY and CDR2 SMNVEV (reference sequence). CDR3 nucleotides: TGTGCCAGCAGTTCCTCCCGAGATAATGAAAAACTGTTTTTT. This gives the protein CASSSSRDNEKLFF.

The rearrangement links TRBV6-1 to TRBJ1-1, with 8 bases that match TRBD1. The J segment lost 3 bases and the V segment lost 2 bases, leaving 5 bases of the junction unmatched. The CDR3 contains 15 residues. The germline gives CDR1 MNHNS, CDR2 SASEGT. CDR3 nucleotides: TGTGCCAGCAGTGAACCTACAGGGGGAGACACTGAAGCTTTCTTT. It translates to CASSEPTGGDTEAFF.

The chain employs TRBV27 and TRBJ1-1; weak D call: TRBD1 (5 bases). The CDR3 is made up of 14 amino acids. Germline V gives CDR1 MNHEY, CDR2 SMNVEV (reference sequence). Trimming cost V 5 bases and J 4 bases, with 14 bases left between them. The CDR3 coding sequence is TGTGCCAGCAGTCTGATCCAGGGTAGCACTGAAGCTTTCTTT. Translated, it gives CASSLIQGSTEAFF.

CDR3 coding DNA: TGTGCCAGCACAACCGGGAGCTCCTACGAGCAGTACTTC. It encodes CASTTGSSYEQYF. The chain carries TRBV7-9 and TRBJ2-7; D is perhaps TRBD2 (6 bases). V was cut by 7 bases and J by 0 bases, with 10 bases left in between. Germline values: CDR1 SEHNR, CDR2 FQNEAQ (reference sequence). This CDR3 is 13 amino acids long.

The V and J genes are TRBV29-1 and TRBJ2-3; D remains ambiguous. The CDR3 consists of 12 residues. Trimming cost V 8 bases and J 4 bases, with 13 bases left between them. Per the germline V gene, CDR1 is SQVTM and CDR2 is ANQGSEA. CDR3 amino acids: CSLQSAPDTQYF. As DNA, the CDR3 is TGCAGCCTACAGAGTGCACCAGATACGCAGTATTTT.